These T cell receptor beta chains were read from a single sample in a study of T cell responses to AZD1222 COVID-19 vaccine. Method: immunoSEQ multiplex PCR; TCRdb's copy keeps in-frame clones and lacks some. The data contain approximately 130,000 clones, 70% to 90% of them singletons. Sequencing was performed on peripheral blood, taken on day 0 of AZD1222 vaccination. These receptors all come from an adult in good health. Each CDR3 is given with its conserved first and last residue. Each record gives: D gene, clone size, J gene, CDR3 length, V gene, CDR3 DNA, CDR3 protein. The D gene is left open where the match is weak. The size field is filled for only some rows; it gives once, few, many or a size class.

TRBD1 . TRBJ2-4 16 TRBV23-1 TGCGCCAGCAGTCGAACAGGGGGCGGGGCCAAAAACATTCAGTACTTC CASSRTGGGAKNIQYF
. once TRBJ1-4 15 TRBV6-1 TGTGCCAGCAGTGAATGGTTAGGGGGGAATGAAAAACTGTTTTTT CASSEWLGGNEKLFF
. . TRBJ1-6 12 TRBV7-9 TGTGCCAGCAGCTTGTATAATTCACCCCTCCACTTT CASSLYNSPLHF
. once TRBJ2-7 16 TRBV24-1 TGTGCCACCAGTGCATACCGGTCTTTTCGGCCCTACGAGCAGTACTTC CATSAYRSFRPYEQYF
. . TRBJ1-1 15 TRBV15 TGTGCCACCAGCAGGGGAGGCGTAGCAATCACTGAAGCTTTCTTT CATSRGGVAITEAFF
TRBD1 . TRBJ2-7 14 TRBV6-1 TGTGCCAGCAGTGAAAATGGCAGGGGGAACGAGCAGTACTTC CASSENGRGNEQYF
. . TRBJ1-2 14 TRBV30 TGTGCCTGGAGTGTAGCCCCCAGTCTTTATGGCTACACCTTC CAWSVAPSLYGYTF
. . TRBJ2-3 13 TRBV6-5 TGTGCCCCGGGCGGAGTACCCACAGATACGCAGTATTTT CAPGGVPTDTQYF
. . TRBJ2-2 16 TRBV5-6 TGTGCCAGCAGCCTGGATCTAGGAGAAATCGGCGGGGAGCTGTTTTTT CASSLDLGEIGGELFF
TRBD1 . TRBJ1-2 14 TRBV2 TGTGCCAGCAGTGAATCAACAGGGGACTATGGCTACACCTTC CASSESTGDYGYTF
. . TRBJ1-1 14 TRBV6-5 TGTGCCAGCAGTTACCGGGGGATGAACACTGAAGCTTTCTTT CASSYRGMNTEAFF
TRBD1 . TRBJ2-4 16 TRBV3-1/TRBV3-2 TGTGCCAGCAGCCCCCTACAGGGGAACCTCAAAAACATTCAGTACTTC CASSPLQGNLKNIQYF
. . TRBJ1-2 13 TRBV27 TGTGCCAGCAGTCCAGGGACCTTCTATGGCTACACCTTC CASSPGTFYGYTF
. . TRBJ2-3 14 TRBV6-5 TGTGCCAGCAAATTCGACAGCCGCACAGATACGCAGTATTTT CASKFDSRTDTQYF
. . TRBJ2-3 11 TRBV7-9 TGTGCCAGCAGATCGGGAGATACGCAGTATTTT CASRSGDTQYF
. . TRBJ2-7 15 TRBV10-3 TGTGCCATCAGGGGCCAGGACAAGAGCTCCTACGAGCAGTACTTC CAIRGQDKSSYEQYF
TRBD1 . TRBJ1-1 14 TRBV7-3 TGTGCCAGCAGCAGACAGGGGGGGAACACTGAAGCTTTCTTT CASSRQGGNTEAFF
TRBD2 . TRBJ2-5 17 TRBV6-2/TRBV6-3 TGTGCCAGCAGTTACTTACTACTAGCGGGGGCACAAGAGACCCAGTACTTC CASSYLLLAGAQETQYF
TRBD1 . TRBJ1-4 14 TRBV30 TGTGCCTGGAGTGTTGGACAGGGGAGTGAAAAACTGTTTTTT CAWSVGQGSEKLFF
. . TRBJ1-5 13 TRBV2 TGTGCCAGCAGTCCCGACAGGTCAAAGCCCCAGCATTTT CASSPDRSKPQHF
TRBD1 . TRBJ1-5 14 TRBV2 TGTGCCAGCAGCGCGGGACAGCCTTTGGAGCCCCAGCATTTT CASSAGQPLEPQHF
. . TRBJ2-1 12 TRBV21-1 TGTGCCAGCGGGACAGTACACAATGAGCAGTTCTTC CASGTVHNEQFF
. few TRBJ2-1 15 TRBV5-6 TGTGCCAGCAGCGCGAAATCTCTCGGTAAGAATGAGCAGTTCTTC CASSAKSLGKNEQFF
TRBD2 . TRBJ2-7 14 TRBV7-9 TGTGCCAGCAGCATCTTGACTAGCGGCTACGAGCAGTACTTC CASSILTSGYEQYF
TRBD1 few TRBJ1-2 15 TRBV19 TGTGCCAGTAGTATAGCGGGGACAGGGGGCTATGGCTACACCTTC CASSIAGTGGYGYTF
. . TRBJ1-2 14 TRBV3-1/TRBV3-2 TGTGCCAGCAGCCGCTCGGGTCAGGGGTTTGGCTACACCTTC CASSRSGQGFGYTF
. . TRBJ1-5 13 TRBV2 TGTGCCAGCACAGGAGATAGCAATCAGCCCCAGCATTTT CASTGDSNQPQHF
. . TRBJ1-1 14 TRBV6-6 TGTGCCAGCAGTTTAAGGTGGCCGAACACTGAAGCTTTCTTT CASSLRWPNTEAFF
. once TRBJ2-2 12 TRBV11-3 TGTGCCAGCAGAAGGAACACCGGGGAGCTGTTTTTT CASRRNTGELFF
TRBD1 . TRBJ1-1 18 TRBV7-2 TGTGCCAGCAGCTTGGGACAGGGAGGGGGAGCCGTCCTCACTGAAGCTTTCTTT CASSLGQGGGAVLTEAFF
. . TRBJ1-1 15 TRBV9 TGTGCCAGCAGCGTAGGCACATCACCTAGTACTGAAGCTTTCTTT CASSVGTSPSTEAFF
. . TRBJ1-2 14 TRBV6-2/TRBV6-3 TGTGCCAGCAGTTACAACCAGGGAATCGCGGGCTACACCTTC CASSYNQGIAGYTF
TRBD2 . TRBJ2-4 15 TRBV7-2 TGTGCCAGCAGCTTTCCCGGGACTAGGGAGAACATTCAGTACTTC CASSFPGTRENIQYF
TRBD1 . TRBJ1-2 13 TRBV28 TGTGCCAGCAGCCCGGGACAGCGATATGGCTACACCTTC CASSPGQRYGYTF
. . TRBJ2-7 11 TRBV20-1 TGCAGTGTAGAGGGGTCTTACGAGCAGTACTTC CSVEGSYEQYF
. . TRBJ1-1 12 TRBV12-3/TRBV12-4 TGTGCCAGCAGAACCGCAGGGGCTGAAGCTTTCTTT CASRTAGAEAFF
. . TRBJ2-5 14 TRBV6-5 TGTGCCAGCAGTTATGGACAGTCCCCGGAGACCCAGTACTTC CASSYGQSPETQYF
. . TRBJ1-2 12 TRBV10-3 TGTGCCATCCGCTTTTCTCAGTATGGCTACACCTTC CAIRFSQYGYTF
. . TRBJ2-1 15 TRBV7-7 TGTGCTAGCAGCTTGGCCGCCGGGGCAGACAATGAGCAGTTCTTC CASSLAAGADNEQFF
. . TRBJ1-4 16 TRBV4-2 TGTGCCAGCAGCCAGGCCCTTTGGGGGAGGAATGAAAAACTGTTTTTT CASSQALWGRNEKLFF
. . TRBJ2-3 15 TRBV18 TGTGCCAGCTCACCAACGGCTGGGTCCGCAGATACGCAGTATTTT CASSPTAGSADTQYF
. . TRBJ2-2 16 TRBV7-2 TGTGCCAGCAGCTTAGTTTCGGACGGAGATACCGGGGAGCTGTTTTTT CASSLVSDGDTGELFF
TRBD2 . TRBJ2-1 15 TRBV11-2 TGTGCCAGCAGCTTCGGTAGCGGGGGAGTCGGTGAGCAGTTCTTC CASSFGSGGVGEQFF
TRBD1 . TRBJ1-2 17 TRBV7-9 TGTGCCAGCAGCTTAGCGGGGACAGGAGACTACAACTATGGCTACACCTTC CASSLAGTGDYNYGYTF
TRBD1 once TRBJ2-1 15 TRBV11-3 TGTGCCAGCAGCTTCGGGACAGGGGGCTACAATGAGCAGTTCTTC CASSFGTGGYNEQFF
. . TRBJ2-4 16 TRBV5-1 TGCGCCAGCAGCTTGGTGGGGGTCCCAGCCAAAAACATTCAGTACTTC CASSLVGVPAKNIQYF
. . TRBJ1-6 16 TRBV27 TGTGCCAGCAGTCCCGCTGGAGGACAGTTAAATTCACCCCTCCACTTT CASSPAGGQLNSPLHF
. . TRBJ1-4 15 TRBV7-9 TGTGCCAGCAGCCCCCCCGGGATCCTTTATCGAGGGCTGTTTTTT CASSPPGILYRGLFF